The count of the clone carrying this T cell receptor (beta chain) is one. This specimen belongs to a study of blood T cell repertoires in COVID-19. Study as a whole: Researchers got acute and convalescent COVID-19 samples from the United States, Italy and Spain. T cells, B-cell-depleted T cells, or PBMCs supplied cDNA or gDNA.

Under the authors' procedure: Amplification of reference gene primers provided the estimated nucleated cell counts. The method was immunoSEQ multiplex PCR; TCRdb's version includes in-frame clones alone and lacks a portion of them. The DNA was the basis for D and trimming; V, J and clone size are from that table. In the table there are 240,000 or so clones, around four fifths of which are singletons. The clonotype originates from a woman aged 60-70 years with active or convalescent COVID-19. The sequencing input was peripheral blood.

The DNA for the CDR3 is TGTGCCAGCAGCCAAGGGCGGGCGGAGACCCAGTACTTC. This encodes CASSQGRAETQYF. J is TRBJ2-5 and V is TRBV4-2; TRBD2 might be the D (5 bases). Germline CDR1 is LGHNA and CDR2 is YNFKEQ. The CDR3 totals 13 residues. V was shortened by 1 base and J by 5 bases, with 8 bases between the two germline ends.